What follows are 2 T cell receptor beta chains derived from one specimen sequenced in a study of shared clonotypes between healthy human individuals. Assay: immunoSEQ multiplex PCR; the TCRdb copy retains only in-frame clones and omits some. The sample consists of about half a million clones, around 79% of them appearing once. The sequenced sample was PBMCs. The source of these receptors is a middle-aged woman in good health. Some clones in this sample may be carry-over from other donors' samples.

V and J are TRBV18 and TRBJ1-1, with TRBD1 identical over 11 bases. This CDR3 is built from 14 residues. The V and J ends lost 4 bases and 3 bases, in that order; junction bases with no gene match: 1. Germline V CDR1 and CDR2: KGHSH, LQKENI. This CDR3 is CASSRGQGDTEAFF. CDR3 DNA: TGTGCCAGCTCACGGGGACAGGGGGACACTGAAGCTTTCTTT. Filled out from reference TRBV18 and TRBJ1-1, the complete variable domain reads NAGVMQNPRHLVRRRGQEARLRCSPMKGHSHVYWYRQLPEEGLKFMVYLQKENIIDESGMPKERFSAEFPKEGPSILRIQQVVRGDSAAYFCASSRGQGDTEAFFGQGTRLTVV.

The chain is built from TRBV30 and TRBJ1-2; D ambiguous. The V end was cut by 3 bases, the J end by 2 bases, with 10 bases between. Germline CDR1 and CDR2: GTSNPN and SVGIG (reference sequence). The CDR3 has 13 amino acids. The CDR3 coding sequence is TGTGCCTGGAGCCCGCCGGAGAACTATGGCTACACCTTC. Its translation is CAWSPPENYGYTF.